This T cell receptor (beta chain) was sequenced during a study of PD-1 blockade in classical Hodgkin lymphoma. Assay used: immunoSEQ multiplex PCR; TCRdb lists only in-frame clones, some missing. In the table there are about 19,000 clones, 70% to 80% of which are singletons. General observations from the study: The repertoire differences lack a defined cause, possibly disease activity or prior therapy. Nivolumab initiated under 1 year post-ASCT led to patient exclusion. Baseline TCR diversity was reportedly lower in newly diagnosed patients than healthy donors.

For this clone: The target antigen is unknown.

The CDR3 length is 15 residues. The V and J ends lost 1 base and 3 bases respectively, with 11 bases between them. Germline V CDR1 and CDR2: SGHKS, YYEKEE (reference sequence). Every patient experienced relapse after autologous stem cell transplantation, and brentuximab vedotin exposure varied. When best responses were assessed, they were complete response, partial response or progressive disease. This material consisted of peripheral blood mononuclear cells (PBMCs), taken before the second cycle of nivolumab. J is TRBJ1-5 and V is TRBV5-5; D is perhaps TRBD1 (6 bases). The TCR comes from a human donor with classical Hodgkin lymphoma. The CDR3 bases are TGTGCCAGCAGCTTGTCAGGGGCCTCCAATCAGCCCCAGCATTTT. Protein: CASSLSGASNQPQHF. The full variable domain, its missing parts supplied by reference TRBV5-5 and TRBJ1-5, is DAGVTQSPTHLIKTRGQQVTLRCSPISGHKSVSWYQQVLGQGPQFIFQYYEKEERGRGNFPDRFSARQFPNYSSELNVNALLLGDSALYLCASSLSGASNQPQHFGDGTRLSIL.